This TCR beta chain was observed in a study of blood T cells in healthy people across ages. Germline CDR1 and CDR2: SGHRS and YFSETQ. Trimming removed 4 bases from V and 5 bases from J, with 9 bases in between. The CDR3 spans 12 residues. For the second PCR, which ran for roughly 6 to 12 cycles, a sample-barcoded 5' primer and a J-beta primer mix were used. Each CDR3 protein gets one entry after TCRdb re-called the 5' RACE reads with MiXCR. The data contain some 1.8 million distinct CDR3 sequences, roughly 43% of them singletons. Drawn from each donor were approximately 9.5 milliliters of peripheral blood.

Sequenced: blood. The sequence came from a human donor in good health. The V and J genes are TRBV5-1 and TRBJ2-5; D call uncertain. CDR3: CASSRSVETQYF. The CDR3 DNA sequence: TGCGCCAGCAGCCGCAGCGTGGAGACCCAGTACTTC. The entire variable domain, with the rest obtained from reference TRBV5-1 and TRBJ2-5, is as follows: KAGVTQTPRYLIKTRGQQVTLSCSPISGHRSVSWYQQTPGQGLQFLFEYFSETQRNKGNFPGRFSGRQFSNSRSEMNVSTLELGDSALYLCASSRSVETQYFGPGTRLLVL.